This TCR beta chain was profiled in a study of immune cell composition in non-small cell lung cancer. Study results and caveats: Shared sequences between tumour-reactive and dominant in vivo clones were not proven. Squamous carcinomas (approximately 75%) more often had tumour-associated clones >0.5% than adenocarcinomas (around 33%).

Normal lung was sampled as far from the tumour as possible, at least 3 cm. Template was genomic DNA from frozen, unsorted single-cell suspensions. About this clone itself: Its cognate antigen is unknown.

TCRdb keeps only in-frame clones here, not all; method: immunoSEQ multiplex PCR. The table has thousands of clones, 60% to 80% seen once. The clonotype was recovered from a human donor with non-small cell lung cancer. The source material was non-adjacent lung tissue.

The CDR3 coding sequence is TGTGCCAGCAGCCAACGGGAGGGGGACTACGAGCAGTACTTC. Its protein is CASSQREGDYEQYF. The chain combines TRBV4-2 with TRBJ2-7; TRBD2 matches at 8 bases. CDR1 LGHNA and CDR2 YNFKEQ come from the germline V gene. The CDR3 covers 14 residues. Losses at the gene ends were 2 bases for V and 3 bases for J; bases not matched to a gene: 3.